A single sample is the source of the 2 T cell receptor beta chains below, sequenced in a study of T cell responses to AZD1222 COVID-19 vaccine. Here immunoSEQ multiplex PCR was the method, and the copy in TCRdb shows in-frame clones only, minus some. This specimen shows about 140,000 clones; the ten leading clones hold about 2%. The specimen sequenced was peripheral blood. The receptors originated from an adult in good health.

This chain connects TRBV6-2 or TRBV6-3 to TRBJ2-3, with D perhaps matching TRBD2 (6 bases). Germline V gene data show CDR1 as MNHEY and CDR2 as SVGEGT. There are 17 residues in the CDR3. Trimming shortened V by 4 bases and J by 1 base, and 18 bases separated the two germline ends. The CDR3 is CASSSPGLGGGTDTQYF. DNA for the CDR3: TGTGCCAGCAGTTCCCCGGGCCTCGGGGGTGGCACAGATACGCAGTATTTT.

Here the CDR3 DNA reads TGCAGTGCCGGGACAGATCAGCCCCAGCATTTT. As protein: CSAGTDQPQHF. V is TRBV20-1 and J is TRBJ1-5; 7 positions agree with TRBD1. This CDR3 is 11 amino acids long. From germline, CDR1 is DFQATT and CDR2 SNEGSKA (reference sequence). The J segment lost 5 bases and the V segment lost 6 bases, leaving 1 base of the junction unmatched.